A single sample is the source of the 15 T cell receptor beta chains below, sequenced in a study of radiotherapy plus CTLA-4 blockade in lung cancer. Repertoires were generated with immunoSEQ multiplex PCR, while TCRdb's copy carries only in-frame clones and drops some. The sample lists fewer than 85,000 clones, more than 75% occurring once. This specimen was peripheral blood, taken from a patient treated with radiotherapy plus ipilimumab. The receptors were gathered from a human donor with non-small cell lung cancer who had stable disease on radiotherapy plus ipilimumab.

The chain recombines TRBV5-4 with TRBJ2-2; TRBD1 might be the D (5 bases). CDR1 and CDR2 (germline): SGHNT, YYREEE (reference sequence). V lost 4 bases and J 3 bases, leaving 10 bases between the germline ends. This CDR3 contains 14 residues. As DNA, the CDR3 is TGTGCCAGCAGCCACGACAGATACACCGGGGAGCTGTTTTTT. Amino acid sequence: CASSHDRYTGELFF.

V and J are TRBV30 and TRBJ1-1, with a tentative D call TRBD1 (6 bases). The germline gives CDR1 GTSNPN, CDR2 SVGIG (reference sequence). Trimming stripped 2 bases from V and 8 bases from J, with 15 bases between. This CDR3 is 13 amino acids long. The CDR3 spells CAWSTNLRGEAFF. The CDR3 DNA sequence: TGTGCCTGGAGTACTAACCTTAGGGGGGAAGCTTTCTTT.

The CDR3 spells CASSEVSRGQGYGYTF. The CDR3 DNA follows: TGTGCCAGCAGTGAAGTCTCCCGTGGACAGGGCTATGGCTACACCTTC. This chain joins TRBV6-1 and TRBJ1-2, with 8 positions matching TRBD1. The trim removed 1 base at V and 4 bases at J, leaving 8 bases unmatched. The length of the CDR3 is 16 residues. Germline V lookup: CDR1 MNHNS, CDR2 SASEGT.

The rearrangement links TRBV28 to TRBJ1-1; D ambiguous. The CDR3 spans 12 residues. The V and J ends lost 6 bases and 8 bases respectively, with 13 bases between them. Germline assignment: CDR1 MDHEN and CDR2 SYDVKM. Here the CDR3 reads CASSIGRREAFF. CDR3 sequence (DNA): TGTGCCAGCAGCATCGGGAGGCGGGAAGCTTTCTTT.

This clone occurred once. This chain connects TRBV12-5 to TRBJ2-5; D is perhaps TRBD2 (6 bases). Germline CDR1 is LGHNT and CDR2 is FRNRAP. The V gene lost 2 bases and the J gene lost 4 bases, with 17 bases spanning the gap. This CDR3 is built from 16 residues. The CDR3 region is CASGLTVAVGGETQYF. DNA of the CDR3: TGTGCTAGTGGTTTGACCGTAGCGGTGGGGGGAGAGACCCAGTACTTC.

This chain connects TRBV9 to TRBJ2-3, with 7 positions matching TRBD1. This CDR3 comprises 17 residues. V lost 1 base to trimming and J lost 0 bases; unmatched junction nucleotides: 8. Germline values: CDR1 SGDLS, CDR2 YYNGEE. CDR3 loop: CASSVNPQGFSTDTQYF. The CDR3 DNA follows: TGTGCCAGCAGCGTAAACCCACAGGGGTTCAGCACAGATACGCAGTATTTT.

This sequence joins TRBV7-9 and TRBJ1-6; TRBD1 matches 10 bases. The germline gives CDR1 SEHNR, CDR2 FQNEAQ (reference sequence). V was clipped by 4 bases and J by 7 bases; unmatched bases: 1. CDR3 size: 14 residues. This CDR3 is CASSSGQGNSPLHF. In DNA form, the CDR3 reads TGTGCCAGCAGCTCGGGACAGGGGAATTCACCCCTCCACTTT.

The chain uses TRBV2 and TRBJ2-7, with D possibly called TRBD1 or TRBD2 (5 bases each). This CDR3 is built from 14 residues. V was cut by 7 bases and J by 2 bases, with 15 bases left in between. Germline V gene data show CDR1 as SNHLY and CDR2 as FYNNEI. CDR3 nucleotides: TGTGCCAGCAAAGGGACGCTCCCGGCCTACGAGCAGTACTTC. Protein sequence: CASKGTLPAYEQYF.

The chain combines TRBV6-5 with TRBJ1-2; 8 bases map to TRBD1. Germline V gene sequence: CDR1 MNHEY, CDR2 SVGAGI. This CDR3 comprises 11 residues. The J segment lost 6 bases and the V segment lost 8 bases, leaving 2 bases of the junction unmatched. The DNA of the CDR3 is TGTGCCAGCGGACAGGGAAATGGCTACACCTTC. Its translation: CASGQGNGYTF.

The V gene is TRBV18, the J gene TRBJ1-4, with D perhaps TRBD1 (5 bases). The CDR3 is made up of 21 amino acids. Trimming pared 4 bases from V and 0 bases from J, leaving 27 bases between. CDR1 KGHSH and CDR2 LQKENI come from the germline V gene. The DNA of the CDR3 is TGTGCCAGCTCACGGATCCGGGACGGCGGACCCGGCACTGCAACTAATGAAAAACTGTTTTTT. This codes for CASSRIRDGGPGTATNEKLFF.

The V and J genes are TRBV6-4 and TRBJ1-1; unclear D gene. The germline CDR1 and CDR2 sequences are MRHNA and SNTAGT. CDR3 length: 13 residues. Deletions cut 2 bases from V and 4 bases from J, with 8 bases between. CDR3 coding DNA: TGTGCCAGCAGTGACAAGGGAGGCACTGAAGCTTTCTTT. As protein: CASSDKGGTEAFF.

The chain has TRBV28 and TRBJ2-5, with 11 nucleotides matching TRBD2. The junction had 11 bases not matched to a gene; V was cut back by 2 bases and J by 6 bases. The germline gives CDR1 MDHEN, CDR2 SYDVKM. The length of the CDR3 is 17 residues. Here the CDR3 DNA reads TGTGCCAGCAGTTTAAGGCCGGGACTAGCGGTCCCCCAGACCCAGTACTTC. Translated: CASSLRPGLAVPQTQYF.

This chain connects TRBV28 to TRBJ1-4; no clear D. The CDR3 runs to 13 residues. V shed 3 bases and J shed 5 bases, with 7 bases lying between them. CDR1 is MDHEN and CDR2 is SYDVKM in the germline V gene. Written as DNA, the CDR3 is TGTGCCAGCAGTTTGCGGGTCAATGAAAAACTGTTTTTT. As protein: CASSLRVNEKLFF.

V and J are TRBV5-1 and TRBJ2-7; TRBD1 matches at 11 bases. V was clipped by 0 bases and J by 4 bases; unmatched bases: 3. Germline loops: CDR1 SGHRS, CDR2 YFSETQ. The CDR3 sequence is 15 residues long. This CDR3 reads CASSLVGTGGYEQYF. The CDR3 coding sequence is TGCGCCAGCAGCTTGGTGGGGACAGGGGGTTACGAGCAGTACTTC.

The chain is built from TRBV11-3 and TRBJ2-3; TRBD2 might be the D (7 bases). There are 15 residues in the CDR3. Germline V gives CDR1 SGHNT, CDR2 YENEEA. The germline V and J ends were trimmed by 5 bases and 2 bases, with 14 bases remaining between them. DNA for the CDR3: TGTGCCAGCAGCATAGGGGGGGCCGACACAGATACGCAGTATTTT. It encodes CASSIGGADTDTQYF.